One sample yielded the 24 T cell receptor beta chains listed below, sequenced in a study of identical twins. TCRdb reprocessed the 5' RACE reads via MiXCR and lists one record per CDR3 protein. Among a few hundred thousand distinct CDR3 sequences listed, less than 20% were seen once. Material: naive T cells sorted from blood. These receptors all stem from a man aged 50-60 years in good health.

This rearrangement joins TRBV6-5 to TRBJ1-4; 8 bases line up with TRBD1. V lost 2 bases and J lost 5; bases outside the gene matches: 10. The germline V gene encodes CDR1 MNHEY and CDR2 SVGAGI. This CDR3 comprises 17 residues. For the CDR3, the DNA is TGTGCCAGCAGTTACCCCACCCAAGGACAGGGAAATGAAAAACTGTTTTTT. Translation: CASSYPTQGQGNEKLFF.

This chain joins TRBV11-3 and TRBJ2-1; D is perhaps TRBD2 (7 bases). CDR1 SGHNT and CDR2 YENEEA come from the germline V gene. The V gene lost 5 bases and the J gene lost 5 bases, with 16 bases spanning the gap. This CDR3 has 15 amino acids. In DNA, the CDR3 is TGTGCCAGCAGCCGGGGGGCGGCGCGGGACAATGAGCAGTTCTTC. Its translation: CASSRGAARDNEQFF.

Notes on this clonotype: Mismatch with germline at one junction end may stem from a read error. The chain combines TRBV3-1 with TRBJ1-6; 10 nucleotides match TRBD1. The length of the CDR3 is 24 residues. From germline, CDR1 is LGHDT and CDR2 YNNKEL (reference sequence). CDR3 residues: CASSKEGGTGERRRWSSYNSPLHF. CDR3 DNA sequence: TGTGCCAGCAGCAAAGAGGGCGGGACAGGGGAACGACGACGCTGGAGCTCCTATAATTCACCCCTCCACTTT.

This clonotype was counted ten times or more. This rearrangement joins TRBV12-3 or TRBV12-4 to TRBJ2-5, with a tentative D call TRBD1 (6 bases). The CDR3 has 16 residues. The V and J ends lost 3 bases and 1 base respectively, with 15 bases between them. The CDR3 loop reads CASSFEQGRSQETQYF. The CDR3 DNA is TGTGCCAGCAGTTTTGAACAGGGAAGGTCCCAAGAGACCCAGTACTTC.

This clonotype was counted ten times or more. The chain couples TRBV11-2 to TRBJ1-1; D ambiguous. In germline, CDR1 is SGHAT, CDR2 FQNNGV. With 5 bases removed from V and 5 bases from J, the gap between germline ends came to 9 bases. This CDR3 is 12 amino acids long. CDR3: CASSPARTEAFF. The CDR3 region has the DNA TGTGCCAGCAGCCCCGCAAGGACTGAAGCTTTCTTT.

The chain joins TRBV4-3 to TRBJ1-6, with a tentative D call TRBD1 (6 bases). The CDR3 contains 14 residues. Trimming left V 4 bases short and J 8 bases short, with 12 bases between. Germline CDR1 LGHNA, CDR2 YSLEER. The CDR3 sequence: CASSPTGFDSPLHF. CDR3 nucleotides: TGCGCCAGCAGCCCGACAGGTTTTGATTCACCCCTCCACTTT.

This clonotype was counted ten times or more. The rearrangement links TRBV5-5 to TRBJ2-5, with D perhaps matching TRBD2 (5 bases). Germline CDR1 SGHKS, CDR2 YYEKEE (reference sequence). CDR3 size: 14 residues. Trimming cost V 2 bases and J 3 bases, with 11 bases left between them. In DNA, the CDR3 is TGTGCCAGCAGCTTCCCCGGGATCGAAGAGACCCAGTACTTC. It yields the protein CASSFPGIEETQYF.

About this clonotype itself: A much more abundant neighbour one base away suggests this may be a read error. The chain recombines TRBV12-3 or TRBV12-4 with TRBJ1-6; D uncertain. V gave up 5 bases and J gave up 8 bases, with 10 bases separating them. The CDR3 is 13 amino acids. CDR3: CASSPGKDSPLHF. The CDR3 DNA reads TGTGCCAGCAGTCCAGGCAAGGATTCACCCCTCCACTTT.

This chain connects TRBV28 to TRBJ2-2; 9 bases align to TRBD2. The CDR3 covers 15 residues. Germline V gene sequence: CDR1 MDHEN, CDR2 SYDVKM. V lost 5 bases and J lost 5; bases outside the gene matches: 6. CDR3 amino acids: CASSPTSGPTGELFF. The CDR3 DNA reads as TGTGCCAGCAGTCCTACTAGCGGGCCTACCGGGGAGCTGTTTTTT.

Many counts were recorded for this clonotype. CDR3 nucleotides: TGCGCCAGCAGCCCCCCCGGGACTTATTACGAGCAGTACTTC. As protein: CASSPPGTYYEQYF. The chain couples TRBV4-1 to TRBJ2-7; D possibly corresponds to TRBD2 (6 bases). Per the germline V gene, CDR1 is MGHRA and CDR2 is YSYEKL. The CDR3 is 14 residues long. V was shortened by 4 bases and J by 4 bases, with 14 bases between the two germline ends.

V is TRBV4-2 and J is TRBJ1-1; 8 bases are a match to TRBD1. Trimming cost V 0 bases and J 5 bases; bases outside gene matches: 5. The CDR3 covers 15 residues. CDR1 LGHNA and CDR2 YNFKEQ come from the germline V gene. The CDR3: CASSQEQGGGTEAFF. The DNA of the CDR3 is TGTGCCAGCAGCCAAGAACAGGGGGGTGGGACTGAAGCTTTCTTT.

The genes are TRBV18 and TRBJ2-7; 8 bases line up with TRBD1. The ends lost 2 bases at V and 2 bases at J; junction bases unmatched: 8. The CDR3 has 16 amino acids. Germline V gives CDR1 KGHSH, CDR2 LQKENI. The CDR3 DNA reads as TGTGCCAGCTCACCAGGACAGGGCCGATATCCCTACGAGCAGTACTTC. Translation: CASSPGQGRYPYEQYF. The entire variable domain, with the rest obtained from reference TRBV18 and TRBJ2-7, is as follows: NAGVMQNPRHLVRRRGQEARLRCSPMKGHSHVYWYRQLPEEGLKFMVYLQKENIIDESGMPKERFSAEFPKEGPSILRIQQVVRGDSAAYFCASSPGQGRYPYEQYFGPGTRLTVT.

This chain uses TRBV5-1 with TRBJ2-7; TRBD1 is a possible D gene (6 bases). Germline V lookup: CDR1 SGHRS, CDR2 YFSETQ. The CDR3 loop spans 13 amino acids. V lost 4 bases, J lost 3 bases, and 11 bases lay in between. DNA for the CDR3: TGCGCCAGCAGCGGGGACAACATCTACGAGCAGTACTTC. This translates into CASSGDNIYEQYF.

This clonotype was recorded at least ten times. V gene TRBV11-2 combines with J gene TRBJ2-1; TRBD1 matches 10 bases. The CDR3 is made up of 18 amino acids. V shed 5 bases and J 8 bases; nucleotides not matched to a gene: 18. The germline CDR1 and CDR2 sequences are SGHAT and FQNNGV. CDR3 loop: CASSRQGAKISPIYEQFF. The DNA of the CDR3 is TGTGCCAGCAGCAGACAGGGGGCGAAGATTTCCCCTATCTATGAGCAGTTCTTC. Full variable domain (outside the CDR3, taken from reference TRBV11-2 and TRBJ2-1): EAGVAQSPRYKIIEKRQSVAFWCNPISGHATLYWYQQILGQGPKLLIQFQNNGVVDDSQLPKDRFSAERLKGVDSTLKIQPAKLEDSAVYLCASSRQGAKISPIYEQFFGPGTRLTVL.

The gene calls are TRBV12-3 or TRBV12-4 and TRBJ2-1; a weak D match, TRBD2 (7 bases). This CDR3 has 15 residues. Trimming removed 1 base from V and 10 bases from J, with 17 bases in between. CDR3 nucleotide sequence: TGTGCCAGCAGTTTAGGGGGGGGGGCCGGTCGAGAGCAGTTCTTC. Its protein product is CASSLGGGAGREQFF.

The chain links TRBV20-1 to TRBJ2-1; TRBD1 or TRBD2 may be the D gene (5 bases each). V was clipped by 3 bases and J by 0 bases, with 15 bases between them. This CDR3 is 16 amino acids long. Germline-derived CDR1 and CDR2 are DFQATT and SNEGSKA (reference sequence). DNA for the CDR3: TGCAGTGCTAGGTTTTGGGACCTGAGCTCCTACAATGAGCAGTTCTTC. Its translation is CSARFWDLSSYNEQFF.

The chain couples TRBV19 to TRBJ2-1; 10 bases line up with TRBD2. The CDR3 totals 15 residues. CDR1 is LNHDA and CDR2 is SQIVND in the germline V gene (reference sequence). The V segment lost 5 bases and the J segment 6 bases; nucleotides outside the gene matches: 7. This chain's CDR3 is CASSGLAASGNEQFF. In nucleotides, the CDR3 is TGTGCCAGTAGTGGACTAGCGGCTTCGGGCAATGAGCAGTTCTTC.

This clonotype occurred many times. This chain links TRBV6-1 with TRBJ2-3; D is perhaps TRBD2 (5 bases). CDR3 length: 17 amino acids. Germline values: CDR1 MNHNS, CDR2 SASEGT. Trimming shortened V by 2 bases and J by 2 bases, and 17 bases separated the two germline ends. CDR3 residues: CASSEFGPRLATDTQYF. The CDR3 DNA is TGTGCCAGCAGTGAATTCGGGCCGAGGCTAGCCACAGATACGCAGTATTTT.

This clonotype was counted at least ten times. The chain recombines TRBV11-2 with TRBJ2-4, with a tentative D call TRBD2 (5 bases). Germline CDR1 and CDR2: SGHAT and FQNNGV. This CDR3 has 15 amino acids. Trimming removed 1 base at V and 6 bases at J, with 13 bases between. Here the CDR3 reads CASSLVGLEGNIQYF. The CDR3 DNA is TGTGCCAGCAGCTTAGTCGGGCTAGAGGGAAACATTCAGTACTTC.

The genes are TRBV25-1 and TRBJ1-2; tentative D call: TRBD1 (5 bases). The germline V gene encodes CDR1 MGHDK and CDR2 SYGVNS. V was cut by 5 bases and J by 7 bases, with 20 bases left in between. The CDR3 covers 15 residues. CDR3 in DNA: TGTGCCAGCAGTAGAACAGGTTTCACCCTGGGTGGCTACACCTTC. Protein: CASSRTGFTLGGYTF.

Only a few counts were recorded for this clonotype. This chain uses TRBV19 with TRBJ2-5, with TRBD2 matching over 10 bases. J lost 5 bases, V lost 9 bases, and 3 bases had no gene match. Germline V gene lookup returns CDR1 LNHDA and CDR2 SQIVND (reference sequence). The CDR3 extends over 12 amino acids. CDR3 loop: CARAGGNETQYF. The CDR3, as DNA: TGTGCCAGAGCGGGGGGGAACGAGACCCAGTACTTC.

In its sample, this clonotype was seen a few times. The chain combines TRBV6-1 with TRBJ2-3; 7 bases fit TRBD1. The germline V gene encodes CDR1 MNHNS and CDR2 SASEGT. V trimming: 5 bases; J trimming: 6 bases; junction bases outside the gene matches: 11. The CDR3 spans 15 residues. The CDR3 DNA sequence: TGTGCCAGCAGTCCCCTATTGCCCAGGGGGGATACGCAGTATTTT. Encoded protein: CASSPLLPRGDTQYF.

This clonotype appeared a few times. The chain carries TRBV19 and TRBJ1-1, with D uncertain. Per the germline V gene, CDR1 is LNHDA and CDR2 is SQIVND (reference sequence). This CDR3 contains 13 residues. V shed 3 bases and J shed 5 bases, with 10 bases lying between them. The CDR3, as DNA: TGTGCCAGTAGTATTTCTTTGGAAACTGAAGCTTTCTTT. It yields the protein CASSISLETEAFF.

The chain employs TRBV7-2 and TRBJ1-2, with 7 bases aligning to TRBD1. The length of the CDR3 is 13 residues. The germline CDR1 and CDR2 sequences are SGHTA and FQGNSA. The ends lost 5 bases at V and 7 bases at J; junction bases unmatched: 7. The CDR3, as DNA: TGTGCCAGCAGCCACCCGACAGGGTCTGGCTACACCTTC. Amino acid sequence: CASSHPTGSGYTF.